This TCR beta chain came from a study of T cell changes during pregnancy in multiple sclerosis. The count of this clone is one. Clones were read by immunoSEQ multiplex PCR, and TCRdb kept only the in-frame ones, dropping some. The sample includes tens of thousands of clones, less than 95% of them seen just once. V lost 6 bases, J lost 5 bases, and 35 bases lay in between. This CDR3 spans 21 amino acids. CDR1 is SGHDN, CDR2 FVKESK, per germline. The sequencing used CD4+ T cells from peripheral blood mononuclear cells, collected in the third trimester of pregnancy. The chain combines TRBV14 with TRBJ2-1; weak D call: TRBD2 (8 bases). The sequence came from a female donor with multiple sclerosis, enrolled in a pregnancy study. CDR3 residues: CASSRYRGAGVPTIRNNEQFF. DNA for the CDR3: TGTGCCAGCAGTCGCTACAGGGGAGCGGGAGTCCCCACGATCCGGAACAATGAGCAGTTCTTC.